These 15 T cell receptor beta chains originate from one sample sequenced in a study of blood T cell repertoires in COVID-19. The assay was immunoSEQ multiplex PCR, and TCRdb's table has in-frame clones only and misses some. This table has tens of thousands of clones, roughly 80% appearing once. Sequencing was done on a sample of peripheral blood. These receptors originate from a man between 65 and 85 years old with COVID-19, enrolled during active disease.

The chain has TRBV10-3 and TRBJ1-2, with D unresolved. Per germline, CDR1 ENHRY and CDR2 SYGVKD. The V and J ends lost 3 bases and 3 bases respectively, with 8 bases between them. This CDR3 has 13 residues. CDR3 protein: CAISENSYYGYTF. The CDR3 nucleotides read TGTGCCATCAGTGAAAACAGCTACTATGGCTACACCTTC.

For the CDR3, the DNA is TGTGCCAGCAGCTCCGGACTAGCGGGCACCGGGGAGCTGTTTTTT. Translated: CASSSGLAGTGELFF. The V gene is TRBV7-2, the J gene TRBJ2-2; 11 bases line up with TRBD2. V gave up 4 bases and J gave up 4 bases; unmatched junction bases: 2. The germline V gene has CDR1 SGHTA and CDR2 FQGNSA. This CDR3 comprises 15 residues.

The chain links TRBV19 to TRBJ2-3; TRBD2 matches at 8 bases. The V and J ends lost 3 bases and 6 bases, in that order; junction bases with no gene match: 14. The germline gives CDR1 LNHDA, CDR2 SQIVND (reference sequence). The CDR3 has 17 residues. In nucleotides, the CDR3 is TGTGCCAGTAGTATCCCCCTCGGGGGGGGCTGGGCGGATACGCAGTATTTT. This sequence encodes CASSIPLGGGWADTQYF.

This clone has ten or more counts. This chain links TRBV7-3 with TRBJ2-1; 9 bases are a match to TRBD1. The CDR3 length is 15 residues. The V gene end was trimmed by 2 bases and the J gene end by 7 bases; junction bases not matched to a gene: 6. Germline V lookup: CDR1 SGHTA, CDR2 FQGTGA. This chain's CDR3 is CASSLSIQGANEQFF. The CDR3 coding sequence is TGTGCCAGCAGCTTATCAATACAGGGGGCGAATGAGCAGTTCTTC.

V usage is TRBV6-2 or TRBV6-3 and J usage is TRBJ1-2, with 10 nucleotides matching TRBD1. The CDR3 length is 16 residues. Per the germline V gene, CDR1 is MNHEY and CDR2 is SVGEGT. V was pared by 1 base and J by 1 base, with 3 bases of the junction left unmatched. DNA for the CDR3: TGTGCCAGCAGTTACTTCCGGACAGGGGGTAACTATGGCTACACCTTC. Encoded protein: CASSYFRTGGNYGYTF.

The J gene is TRBJ2-7, the V gene TRBV5-1; TRBD1 agrees at 10 bases. This CDR3 spans 15 amino acids. CDR1 and CDR2 (germline): SGHRS, YFSETQ. J gave up 3 bases and V 2 bases, and 5 bases lay outside the gene matches. Here the CDR3 reads CASSFPGQGFYEQYF. CDR3 nucleotides: TGCGCCAGCAGCTTTCCGGGACAGGGGTTCTACGAGCAGTACTTC.

This chain uses TRBV2 with TRBJ1-5; no reliable D call. V was shortened by 7 bases and J by 1 base, with 14 bases between the two germline ends. The CDR3 is 15 residues long. Germline values: CDR1 SNHLY, CDR2 FYNNEI. Here the CDR3 reads CASKVEGGSNQPQHF. CDR3 in DNA: TGTGCCAGCAAGGTTGAGGGAGGGAGCAATCAGCCCCAGCATTTT. Full variable domain (missing parts from reference TRBV2 and TRBJ1-5): EPEVTQTPSHQVTQMGQEVILRCVPISNHLYFYWYRQILGQKVEFLVSFYNNEISEKSEIFDDQFSVERPDGSNFTLKIRSTKLEDSAMYFCASKVEGGSNQPQHFGDGTRLSIL.

This chain links TRBV24-1 with TRBJ2-2; 8 nucleotides align to TRBD2. Germline V gene data show CDR1 as KGHDR and CDR2 as SFDVKD. This CDR3 has 15 residues. V shed 3 bases and J 3 bases; nucleotides not matched to a gene: 2. CDR3 protein: CATSDTSGYTGELFF. DNA for the CDR3: TGTGCCACCAGTGATACTAGCGGATACACCGGGGAGCTGTTTTTT.

This clone was counted only a few times. The V and J genes are TRBV5-4 and TRBJ2-1, with 8 bases lining up with TRBD2. V was pared by 4 bases and J by 5 bases, with 8 bases of the junction left unmatched. CDR1 is SGHNT, CDR2 YYREEE, per germline (reference sequence). This CDR3 is 15 amino acids long. CDR3 region: CASSIPSGPNNEQFF. The DNA of the CDR3 is TGTGCCAGCAGCATTCCTAGCGGGCCAAACAATGAGCAGTTCTTC.

The CDR3 DNA reads TGTGCCAGCAGTTTATTTTGGACTAGCGGCTACTACAATGAGCAGTTCTTC. Its translation: CASSLFWTSGYYNEQFF. The chain links TRBV27 to TRBJ2-1, with 10 positions matching TRBD2. The CDR3 is 17 residues long. Germline lookup yields CDR1 MNHEY and CDR2 SMNVEV (reference sequence). The trim removed 1 base at V and 3 bases at J, leaving 6 bases unmatched.

The J gene is TRBJ1-2, the V gene TRBV5-6; D is perhaps TRBD1 (5 bases). This CDR3 comprises 14 residues. The V end was cut by 2 bases, the J end by 7 bases, with 15 bases between. Looked up from germline, CDR1 is SGHDT and CDR2 is YYEEEE. The CDR3 reads CASSLEGVSGGYTF. The CDR3 coding sequence is TGTGCCAGCAGCTTAGAAGGGGTCTCGGGTGGCTACACCTTC.

This clone occurred once. The gene calls are TRBV28 and TRBJ1-2; D gene uncertain. The germline V and J ends were trimmed by 6 bases and 10 bases, with 9 bases remaining between them. The CDR3 covers 10 residues. Germline CDR1 is MDHEN and CDR2 is SYDVKM. In DNA form, the CDR3 reads TGTGCCAGCAGGGCCATCGTCTACACCTTC. This gives the protein CASRAIVYTF.

With regard to this clone: Other DNA sequences from this sample encode an identical CDR3 as well. The V and J genes are TRBV7-3 and TRBJ2-1; the match to TRBD2 covers 9 bases. The ends lost 5 bases at V and 1 base at J; junction bases unmatched: 3. Germline CDR1 reads SGHTA; CDR2 reads FQGTGA. CDR3 length equals 15 residues. DNA for the CDR3: TGTGCCAGCAGCCCGACTAGCGGATCCTACAATGAGCAGTTCTTC. Amino acid sequence: CASSPTSGSYNEQFF.

There are a few counts of this clone. This chain connects TRBV19 to TRBJ2-7, with D unresolved. V dropped 5 bases and J dropped 5 bases, with 10 bases sitting between them. Germline V CDR1 and CDR2: LNHDA, SQIVND (reference sequence). The CDR3 loop spans 12 amino acids. The DNA of the CDR3 is TGTGCCAGTAGTGAAAGAGGCCACGAGCAGTACTTC. Protein sequence: CASSERGHEQYF.

The rearrangement links TRBV30 to TRBJ2-2; TRBD2 might be the D (5 bases). The V gene's germline CDR1 is GTSNPN and CDR2 SVGIG (reference sequence). This CDR3 spans 16 amino acids. V lost 0 bases to trimming and J lost 6 bases, with 17 bases between them. In DNA form, the CDR3 reads TGTGCCTGGAGTGTACAGAGGGCCGTGGTGGCCGGGGAGCTGTTTTTT. Encoded protein: CAWSVQRAVVAGELFF.